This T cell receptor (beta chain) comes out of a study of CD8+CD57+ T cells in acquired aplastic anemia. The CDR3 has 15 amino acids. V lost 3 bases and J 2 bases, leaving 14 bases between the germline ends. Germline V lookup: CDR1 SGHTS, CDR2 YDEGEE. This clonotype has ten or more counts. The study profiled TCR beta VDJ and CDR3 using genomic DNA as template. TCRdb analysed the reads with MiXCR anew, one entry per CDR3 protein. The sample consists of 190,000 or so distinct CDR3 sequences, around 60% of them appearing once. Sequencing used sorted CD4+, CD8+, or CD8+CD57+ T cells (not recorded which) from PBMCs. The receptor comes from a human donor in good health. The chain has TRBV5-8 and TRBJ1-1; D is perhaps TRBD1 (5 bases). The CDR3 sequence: CASSWAQGSNTEAFF. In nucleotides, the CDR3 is TGTGCCAGCAGCTGGGCCCAGGGAAGCAACACTGAAGCTTTCTTT.